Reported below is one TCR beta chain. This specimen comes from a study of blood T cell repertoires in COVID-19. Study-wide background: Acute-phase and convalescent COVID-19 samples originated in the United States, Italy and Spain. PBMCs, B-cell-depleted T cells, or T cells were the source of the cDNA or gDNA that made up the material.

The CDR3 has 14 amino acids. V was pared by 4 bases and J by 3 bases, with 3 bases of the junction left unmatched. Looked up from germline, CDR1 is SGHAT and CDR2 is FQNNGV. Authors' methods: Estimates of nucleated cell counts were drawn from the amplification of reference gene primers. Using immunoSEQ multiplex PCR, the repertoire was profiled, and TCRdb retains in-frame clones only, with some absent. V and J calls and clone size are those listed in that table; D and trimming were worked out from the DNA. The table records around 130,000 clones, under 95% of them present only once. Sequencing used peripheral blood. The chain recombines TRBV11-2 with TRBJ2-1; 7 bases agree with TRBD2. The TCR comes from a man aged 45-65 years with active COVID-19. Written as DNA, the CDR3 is TGTGCCAGCAGCTCTAGCGGACTCTACAATGAGCAGTTCTTC. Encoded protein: CASSSSGLYNEQFF.